A selection of T cell receptor beta chains follows, all from one sample in a study of early T cells in non-severe SARS-CoV-2 infection. TCRdb redid the calling of the 5' RACE reads with MiXCR, one entry per CDR3 protein. The table records around 50,000 distinct CDR3 sequences, about 6.2% of them present only once. Sequencing input: whole blood. Source of these receptors: an adult who was a healthcare worker with PCR-confirmed SARS-CoV-2 infection or an uninfected control (not recorded which). Each CDR3 is given with its conserved first and last residue. D genes are given only for firm matches. Clone size appears in some rows only: once, few, many, or a class for an expanded clone.

few,TRBD2,TRBV11-2,TRBJ2-5,14,TGTGCCAGCAGCCGCTCCCCCGGGAGGGAGACCCAGTACTTC,CASSRSPGRETQYF
.,.,TRBV3-1,TRBJ1-1,12,TGTGCCAGCAGCCAATTGAACACTGAAGCTTTCTTT,CASSQLNTEAFF
many,.,TRBV5-6,TRBJ2-7,16,TGTGCCAGCAGCAAATACCCGGGACCACAATCCTACGAGCAGTACTTC,CASSKYPGPQSYEQYF
many,TRBD1,TRBV5-4,TRBJ2-3,16,TGTGCCAGCAGCCTCCCGGGACAGGGGGCCACAGATACGCAGTATTTT,CASSLPGQGATDTQYF
many,.,TRBV6-5,TRBJ2-6,15,TGTGCCAGCAGTTATTGGTACTCTGGGGCCAACGTCCTGACTTTC,CASSYWYSGANVLTF
few,.,TRBV7-9,TRBJ1-6,15,TGTGCCAGCAGCTTACGGGGTGCCACTAATTCACCCCTCCACTTT,CASSLRGATNSPLHF
many,TRBD1,TRBV4-3,TRBJ1-6,16,TGCGCCAGCAGCCCCGGAATCGACAGGGGATACTCACCCCTCCACTTT,CASSPGIDRGYSPLHF
few,TRBD1,TRBV7-9,TRBJ2-7,14,TGTGCCAGCGTCCAGGGACAGGGGTCCTACGAGCAGTACTTC,CASVQGQGSYEQYF
many,.,TRBV9,TRBJ1-1,13,TGTGCCAGCAGCGTGGGAATGGGTACTGAAGCTTTCTTT,CASSVGMGTEAFF
many,TRBD2,TRBV6-5,TRBJ2-5,15,TGTGCCAGCAGTTACTTCGGGGGGGCAGGAGAGACCCAGTACTTC,CASSYFGGAGETQYF
many,.,TRBV4-3,TRBJ2-1,13,TGCGCCAGCAGCCAAGATAAGGGCAATGAGCAGTTCTTC,CASSQDKGNEQFF
few,.,TRBV7-2,TRBJ2-7,13,TGTGCCAGCCAAGCAGGATCTAGCTACGAGCAGTACTTC,CASQAGSSYEQYF
.,.,TRBV10-3,TRBJ2-5,12,TGTGCCACCTCAGCGCCTCAAGAGACCCAGTACTTC,CATSAPQETQYF
many,.,TRBV5-1,TRBJ1-5,15,TGCGCCAGCAGCTTGGGGCCTGTCGGGAATCAGCCCCAGCATTTT,CASSLGPVGNQPQHF
many,TRBD1,TRBV2,TRBJ2-3,14,TGTGCCAGCAGCCCGACAGGGTTCTCAGATACGCAGTATTTT,CASSPTGFSDTQYF
.,.,TRBV6-4,TRBJ1-1,13,TGTGCCAGCAGTGACTCAGTAGGGGAGACAGCTTTCTTT,CASSDSVGETAFF
many,.,TRBV2,TRBJ2-2,13,TGTGCCAGCAGGAAAGAGATCACCGGGGAGCTGTTTTTT,CASRKEITGELFF
many,.,TRBV6-2/TRBV6-3,TRBJ2-1,11,TGTGCCAGCAGTTATGGTTCTGAGCAGTTCTTC,CASSYGSEQFF
many,.,TRBV20-1,TRBJ2-3,15,TGCAGTGCTCCGCCTAGGGCTAGCGTAAGAGATACGCAGTATTTT,CSAPPRASVRDTQYF
few,.,TRBV19,TRBJ2-2,14,TGTGCCAGTAGTATTAGGGCGAATGCCGGGGAGCTGTTTTTT,CASSIRANAGELFF
many,.,TRBV7-9,TRBJ1-1,14,TGTGCCAGCAGCTCTATACAGGGTAACACTGAAGCTTTCTTT,CASSSIQGNTEAFF
many,.,TRBV5-1,TRBJ2-4,15,TGCGCCAGCACCGACGGAGCCACGGCCAAAAACATTCAGTACTTC,CASTDGATAKNIQYF
few,TRBD1,TRBV6-2/TRBV6-3,TRBJ2-3,14,TGTGCCAGCAGTCCGGGACAGGGGGCAGATACGCAGTATTTT,CASSPGQGADTQYF
many,.,TRBV5-5,TRBJ1-1,13,TGTGCCAGCAGCTTAAGTGGTGGAAGGGAGGCTTTCTTT,CASSLSGGREAFF
few,.,TRBV5-1,TRBJ2-5,15,TGCGCCAGCAGCTTACATGTGGACATGGGAGAGACCCAGTACTTC,CASSLHVDMGETQYF
few,TRBD1,TRBV6-6,TRBJ2-3,15,TGTGCCAGCAGACCTAGGGGGCAGATCACAGATACGCAGTATTTT,CASRPRGQITDTQYF
.,TRBD1,TRBV30,TRBJ1-6,15,TGTGCCTGGAGGGGACCGGGACAGGGAAATTCACCCCTCCACTTT,CAWRGPGQGNSPLHF
.,.,TRBV27,TRBJ2-1,17,TGTGCCAGCAGTTTAAGGCCGTATGGGGGGAAGCACAATGAGCAGTTCTTC,CASSLRPYGGKHNEQFF
.,.,TRBV27,TRBJ1-4,15,TGTGCCAGCAGCCTCACTCCCCAACGGGTTGAAAAACTGTTTTTT,CASSLTPQRVEKLFF
many,.,TRBV5-1,TRBJ2-7,13,TGCGCCAGCAGCTCCGGGACCGAGTACGAGCAGTACTTC,CASSSGTEYEQYF
few,.,TRBV6-5,TRBJ1-2,15,TGTGCCAGCACCTTAGGACCGAGCTCTCTCTATGGCTACACCTTC,CASTLGPSSLYGYTF
many,.,TRBV18,TRBJ1-4,12,TGTGCCAGCTCACCCCTTAATGAAAAACTGTTTTTT,CASSPLNEKLFF
many,.,TRBV29-1,TRBJ2-1,14,TGCAGCGTTAAGTTGCCCCTCTCCTACAATGAGCAGTTCTTC,CSVKLPLSYNEQFF
many,TRBD1,TRBV24-1,TRBJ1-5,17,TGTGCCACCAGTGATCCGAGGAAGGGGACAGGGAATCAGCCCCAGCATTTT,CATSDPRKGTGNQPQHF
many,.,TRBV6-5,TRBJ2-2,14,TGTGCCAGCACCCGGACACCACTCACCGGGGAGCTGTTTTTT,CASTRTPLTGELFF
many,.,TRBV7-2,TRBJ1-5,13,TGTGCCAGCAGCCCACGGGGAAATCAGCCCCAGCATTTT,CASSPRGNQPQHF
many,.,TRBV7-6,TRBJ1-5,13,TGTGCCAGCAGCTTAGCCACCAATCAGCCCCAGCATTTT,CASSLATNQPQHF
few,.,TRBV7-8,TRBJ1-5,16,TGTGCCAGCAGCTCCTCGACCGCGGGCGGGCATCAGCCCCAGCATTTT,CASSSSTAGGHQPQHF
many,.,TRBV2,TRBJ2-2,14,TGTGCCAGCAGTGCCTTCTCGAACACCGGGGAGCTGTTTTTT,CASSAFSNTGELFF
.,.,TRBV7-7,TRBJ2-7,15,TGTGCTAGCAGCTTAGCCAGGACGGGTGAGAACGAGCAGTACTTC,CASSLARTGENEQYF